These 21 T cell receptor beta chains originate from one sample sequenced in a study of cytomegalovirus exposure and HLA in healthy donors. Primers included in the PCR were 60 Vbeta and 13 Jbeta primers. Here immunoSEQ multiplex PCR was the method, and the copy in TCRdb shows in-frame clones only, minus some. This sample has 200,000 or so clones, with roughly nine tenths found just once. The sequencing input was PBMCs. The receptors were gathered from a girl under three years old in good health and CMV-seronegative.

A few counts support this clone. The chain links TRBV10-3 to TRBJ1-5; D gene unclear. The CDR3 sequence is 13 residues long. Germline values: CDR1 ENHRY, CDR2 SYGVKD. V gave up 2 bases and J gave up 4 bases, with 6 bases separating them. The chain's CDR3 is CAISEPGNQPQHF. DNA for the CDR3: TGTGCCATCAGTGAGCCGGGGAATCAGCCCCAGCATTTT.

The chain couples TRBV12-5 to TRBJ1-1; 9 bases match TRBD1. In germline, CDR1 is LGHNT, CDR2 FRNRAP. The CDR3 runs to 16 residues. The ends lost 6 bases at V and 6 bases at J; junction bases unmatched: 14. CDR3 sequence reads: CASGLNTGGAFSEAFF. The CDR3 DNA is TGTGCTAGTGGCCTTAACACAGGGGGCGCTTTCTCTGAAGCTTTCTTT.

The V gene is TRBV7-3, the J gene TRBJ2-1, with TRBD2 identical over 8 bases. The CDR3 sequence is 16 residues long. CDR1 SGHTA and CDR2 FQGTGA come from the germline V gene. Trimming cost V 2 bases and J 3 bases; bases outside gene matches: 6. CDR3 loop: CASSLRGLGYYNEQFF. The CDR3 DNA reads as TGTGCCAGCAGCTTACGGGGACTAGGGTACTACAATGAGCAGTTCTTC.

This CDR3 is CASSFGFGSQETQYF. The CDR3 nucleotides read TGCGCCAGCAGCTTCGGGTTTGGAAGCCAAGAGACCCAGTACTTC. This sequence joins TRBV5-1 and TRBJ2-5, with no clear D. This CDR3 contains 15 residues. Germline-derived CDR1 and CDR2 are SGHRS and YFSETQ. V lost 2 bases and J lost 1, with 12 bases in between.

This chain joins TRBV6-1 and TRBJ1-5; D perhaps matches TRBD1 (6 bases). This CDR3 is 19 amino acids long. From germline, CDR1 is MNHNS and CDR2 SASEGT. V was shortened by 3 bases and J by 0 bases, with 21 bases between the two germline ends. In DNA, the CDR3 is TGTGCCAGCAGTGACCGACCCACCTACGGGACATATAGCAATCAGCCCCAGCATTTT. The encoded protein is CASSDRPTYGTYSNQPQHF.

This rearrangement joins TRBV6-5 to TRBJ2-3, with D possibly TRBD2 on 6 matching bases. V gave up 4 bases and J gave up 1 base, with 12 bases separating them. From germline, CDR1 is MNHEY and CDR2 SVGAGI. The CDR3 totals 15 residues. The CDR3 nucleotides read TGTGCCAGCAGTTTGGAGGGGACCCGCACAGATACGCAGTATTTT. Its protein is CASSLEGTRTDTQYF.

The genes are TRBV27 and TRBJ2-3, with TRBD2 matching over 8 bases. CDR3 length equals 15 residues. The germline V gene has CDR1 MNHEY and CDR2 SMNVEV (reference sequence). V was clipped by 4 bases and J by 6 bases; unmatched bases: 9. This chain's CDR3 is CASSSERERVDTQYF. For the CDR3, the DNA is TGTGCCAGCAGTTCCGAGCGGGAGAGGGTTGATACGCAGTATTTT.

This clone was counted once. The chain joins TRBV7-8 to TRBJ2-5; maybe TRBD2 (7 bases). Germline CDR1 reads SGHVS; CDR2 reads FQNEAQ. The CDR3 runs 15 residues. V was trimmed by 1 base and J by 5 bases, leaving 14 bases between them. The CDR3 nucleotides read TGTGCCAGCAGCTTAGGGTGGGGGGGCCGGGAGACCCAGTACTTC. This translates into CASSLGWGGRETQYF.

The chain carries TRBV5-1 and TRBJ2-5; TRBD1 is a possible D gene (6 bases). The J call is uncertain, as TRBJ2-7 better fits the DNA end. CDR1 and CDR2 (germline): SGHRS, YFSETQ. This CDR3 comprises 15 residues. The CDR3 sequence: CASKGDTGQTYEQYF. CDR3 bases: TGCGCCAGCAAGGGGGATACCGGACAGACCTACGAGCAGTACTTC.

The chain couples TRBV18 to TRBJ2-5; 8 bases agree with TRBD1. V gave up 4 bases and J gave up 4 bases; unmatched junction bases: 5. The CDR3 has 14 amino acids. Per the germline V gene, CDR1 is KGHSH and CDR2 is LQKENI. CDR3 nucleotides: TGTGCCAGCTCACTGCGGACAGGGCCAGAGACCCAGTACTTC. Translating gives CASSLRTGPETQYF.

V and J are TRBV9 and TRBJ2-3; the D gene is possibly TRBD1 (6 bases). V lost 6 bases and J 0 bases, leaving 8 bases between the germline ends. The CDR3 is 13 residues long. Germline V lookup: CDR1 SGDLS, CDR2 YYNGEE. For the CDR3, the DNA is TGTGCCAGCAATCAGGGGAGCACAGATACGCAGTATTTT. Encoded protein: CASNQGSTDTQYF.

The chain's CDR3 is CASSQVMGLAFHEQYF. CDR3 bases: TGTGCCAGCAGCCAAGTGATGGGACTAGCTTTCCACGAGCAGTACTTC. The rearrangement links TRBV4-2 to TRBJ2-7; 9 nucleotides align to TRBD2. The CDR3 spans 16 residues. Germline trimming cut 1 base from V and 5 bases from J; bases unmatched to any gene: 9. The germline CDR1 and CDR2 sequences are LGHNA and YNFKEQ.

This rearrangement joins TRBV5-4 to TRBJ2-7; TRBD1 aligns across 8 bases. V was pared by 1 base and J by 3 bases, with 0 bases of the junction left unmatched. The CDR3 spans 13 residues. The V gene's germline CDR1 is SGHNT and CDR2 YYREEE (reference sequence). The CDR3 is CASSLTGGYEQYF. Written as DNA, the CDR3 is TGTGCCAGCAGCTTGACAGGGGGCTACGAGCAGTACTTC. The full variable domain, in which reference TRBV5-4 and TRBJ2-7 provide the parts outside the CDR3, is ETGVTQSPTHLIKTRGQQVTLRCSSQSGHNTVSWYQQALGQGPQFIFQYYREEENGRGNFPPRFSGLQFPNYSSELNVNALELDDSALYLCASSLTGGYEQYFGPGTRLTVT.

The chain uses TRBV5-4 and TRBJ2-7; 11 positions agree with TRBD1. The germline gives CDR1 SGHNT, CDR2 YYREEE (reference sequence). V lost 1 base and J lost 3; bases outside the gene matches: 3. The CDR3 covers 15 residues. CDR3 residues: CASSLLGTGGYEQYF. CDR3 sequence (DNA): TGTGCCAGCAGCTTGTTGGGGACAGGGGGCTACGAGCAGTACTTC.

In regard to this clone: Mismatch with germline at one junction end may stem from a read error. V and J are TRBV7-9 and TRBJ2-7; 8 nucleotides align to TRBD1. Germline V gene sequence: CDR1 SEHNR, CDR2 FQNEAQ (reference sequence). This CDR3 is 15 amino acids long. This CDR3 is CSSSLGGQGTYEQYF. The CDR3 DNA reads TGTTCCAGCAGCTTAGGAGGACAGGGTACCTACGAGCAGTACTTC. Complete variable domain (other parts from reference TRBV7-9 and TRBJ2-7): DTGVSQNPRHKITKRGQNVTFRCDPISEHNRLYWYRQTLGQGPEFLTYFQNEAQLEKSRLLSDRFSAERPKGSFSTLEIQRTEQGDSAMYLCSSSLGGQGTYEQYFGPGTRLTVT.

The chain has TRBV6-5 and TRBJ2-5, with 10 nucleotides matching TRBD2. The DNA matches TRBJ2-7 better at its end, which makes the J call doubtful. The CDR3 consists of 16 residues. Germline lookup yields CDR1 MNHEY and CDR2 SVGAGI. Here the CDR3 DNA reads TGTGCCAGCAGTTACAATAGCGGGAGGCCCACCTACGAGCAGTACTTC. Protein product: CASSYNSGRPTYEQYF.

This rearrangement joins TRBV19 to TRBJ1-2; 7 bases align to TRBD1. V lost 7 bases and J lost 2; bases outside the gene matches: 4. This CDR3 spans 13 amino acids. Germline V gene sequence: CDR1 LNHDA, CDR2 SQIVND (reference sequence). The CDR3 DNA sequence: TGTGCCAGTACCCCGACAGGGAACTATGGCTACACCTTC. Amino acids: CASTPTGNYGYTF. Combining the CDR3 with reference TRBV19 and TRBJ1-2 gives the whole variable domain DGGITQSPKYLFRKEGQNVTLSCEQNLNHDAMYWYRQDPGQGLRLIYYSQIVNDFQKGDIAEGYSVSREKKESFPLTVTSAQKNPTAFYLCASTPTGNYGYTFGSGTRLTVV.

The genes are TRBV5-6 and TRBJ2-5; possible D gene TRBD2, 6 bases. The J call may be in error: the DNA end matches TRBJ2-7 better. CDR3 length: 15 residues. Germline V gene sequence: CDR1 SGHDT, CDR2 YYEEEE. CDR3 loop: CASRVGTSIGYEQYF. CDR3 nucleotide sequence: TGTGCCAGCCGGGTGGGGACTTCCATCGGGTACGAGCAGTACTTC.

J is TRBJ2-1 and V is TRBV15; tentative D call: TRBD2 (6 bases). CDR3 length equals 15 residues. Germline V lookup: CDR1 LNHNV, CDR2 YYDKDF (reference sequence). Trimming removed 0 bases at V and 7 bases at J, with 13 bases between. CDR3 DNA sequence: TGTGCCACCAGCAGAGAGCGGGACTCGGGGAATGAGCAGTTCTTC. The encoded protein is CATSRERDSGNEQFF.

In DNA, the CDR3 is TGTGCCAGCAGCCAAGATGGGAGGACTGGAGATGAGCAGTTCTTC. As protein: CASSQDGRTGDEQFF. The V gene is TRBV4-2, the J gene TRBJ2-1, with D tentatively TRBD2 (6 bases). The CDR3 runs to 15 residues. Trimming cost V 0 bases and J 8 bases, with 14 bases left between them. The germline CDR1 and CDR2 sequences are LGHNA and YNFKEQ.

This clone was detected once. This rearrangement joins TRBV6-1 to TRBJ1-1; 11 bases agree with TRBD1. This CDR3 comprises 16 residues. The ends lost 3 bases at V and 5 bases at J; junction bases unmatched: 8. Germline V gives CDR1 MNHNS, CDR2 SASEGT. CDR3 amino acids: CASSERTGGLKTEAFF. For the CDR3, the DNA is TGTGCCAGCAGTGAGCGGACAGGGGGCCTAAAGACTGAAGCTTTCTTT.